The 13 T cell receptor beta chains below come from one sample, sequenced in a study of regulatory T cells in long-lasting Graves disease. To make TCR beta libraries, researchers used iRepertoire HTBI primers and Arm-PCR of CDR3 regions. TCRdb re-derived calls from the multiplex PCR reads in MiXCR, one entry per CDR3 protein. The repertoire includes roughly 300,000 distinct CDR3 sequences, roughly a fifth of them detected once, and just over 55% sits in the top ten. Regarding time point: persistent/refractory GD, antithyroid drugs over 5 years with positive TRAb. Construction of the TCR library relied on RNA isolated from PBMCs. The sequenced sample was peripheral blood mononuclear cells (PBMCs), obtained when the disease was refractory, from a patient treated with antithyroid drugs. The origin of the receptors is a female donor with Graves disease.

The CDR3 protein is CASSLPRTGELFF. The CDR3 coding sequence is TGTGCCAGCAGTTTACCACGGACCGGGGAGCTGTTTTTT. The V and J genes are TRBV28 and TRBJ2-2; D remains ambiguous. Germline CDR1 and CDR2: MDHEN and SYDVKM. V lost 2 bases, J lost 5 bases, and 6 bases lay in between. CDR3 length equals 13 residues.

This clonotype was found a few times. This chain uses TRBV11-2 with TRBJ2-7; no clear D. V gave up 5 bases and J gave up 1 base, with 12 bases separating them. Germline V gene data show CDR1 as SGHAT and CDR2 as FQNNGV. CDR3 length: 14 residues. The CDR3, as DNA: TGTGCCAGCAGCCTACAGACGGATTCCTACGAGCAGTACTTC. Amino acid sequence: CASSLQTDSYEQYF.

This clonotype came up a few times. This rearrangement joins TRBV6-2 or TRBV6-3 to TRBJ2-4, with a weak D call TRBD1 (5 bases). Trimming left V 0 bases short and J 6 bases short, with 9 bases between. CDR1 MNHEY and CDR2 SVGEGT come from the germline V gene. This CDR3 region has 14 residues. This CDR3 reads CASSYSSQGNIQYF. The CDR3 DNA reads TGTGCCAGCAGTTACTCATCCCAGGGAAACATTCAGTACTTC.

This clonotype was counted ten times or more. This rearrangement joins TRBV7-2 to TRBJ2-7; a possible D gene is TRBD1 (6 bases). V was trimmed by 5 bases and J by 1 base, leaving 18 bases between them. CDR1 and CDR2 from the germline V gene are SGHTA and FQGNSA. The CDR3 is made up of 16 amino acids. CDR3 nucleotide sequence: TGTGCCAGCAGCGCTAGCACAGGGCTCAAATCCTACGAGCAGTACTTC. It is translated as CASSASTGLKSYEQYF.

This clonotype appeared many times. The chain uses TRBV2 and TRBJ2-7; TRBD1 is a possible D gene (5 bases). V was clipped by 5 bases and J by 3 bases, with 11 bases between them. The CDR3 has 13 residues. Germline loops: CDR1 SNHLY, CDR2 FYNNEI. The CDR3 nucleotides read TGTGCCAGCAGTAAGGGGTCCGGCTACGAGCAGTACTTC. Translated: CASSKGSGYEQYF.

Only a few counts were recorded for this clonotype. The gene calls are TRBV7-9 and TRBJ2-2; tentative D call: TRBD1 (5 bases). Germline CDR1 and CDR2: SEHNR and FQNEAQ (reference sequence). Trimming cost V 2 bases and J 7 bases, with 14 bases left between them. This CDR3 has 15 residues. The CDR3 sequence is CASSLPGLRLGELFF. For the CDR3, the DNA is TGTGCCAGCAGCTTACCAGGGCTACGGCTCGGGGAGCTGTTTTTT.

The V and J genes are TRBV20-1 and TRBJ2-2, with D perhaps given as TRBD1 or TRBD2 (5 bases each). Germline CDR1 DFQATT, CDR2 SNEGSKA (reference sequence). This CDR3 region has 14 residues. V lost 8 bases and J 3 bases, leaving 16 bases between the germline ends. CDR3 region: CSTMGLADTGELFF. For the CDR3, the DNA is TGCAGTACTATGGGGCTAGCTGACACCGGGGAGCTGTTTTTT.

The chain has TRBV6-5 and TRBJ1-2, with TRBD1 matching over 9 bases. The length of the CDR3 is 16 residues. J was trimmed by 6 bases and V by 1 base; bases with no gene match: 9. In germline, CDR1 is MNHEY, CDR2 SVGAGI. This chain's CDR3 is CASSYLTRRQGDGYTF. In nucleotides, the CDR3 is TGTGCCAGCAGTTACTTAACCCGACGACAGGGGGATGGCTACACCTTC.

This clonotype appeared a few times. Since a much larger clone is just one base distant, this may be a read error. V is TRBV28 and J is TRBJ2-7, with D perhaps matching TRBD2 (5 bases). V was shortened by 5 bases and J by 5 bases, with 13 bases between the two germline ends. The CDR3 covers 13 residues. CDR1 and CDR2 (germline): MDHEN, SYDVKM. Here the CDR3 reads CASSPLARDEQYF. CDR3 nucleotides: TGTGCCAGCAGTCCACTGGCGCGGGACGAGCAGTACTTC. Together with reference TRBV28 and TRBJ2-7, the CDR3 gives the full variable domain: DVKVTQSSRYLVKRTGEKVFLECVQDMDHENMFWYRQDPGLGLRLIYFSYDVKMKEKGDIPEGYSVSREKKERFSLILESASTNQTSMYLCASSPLARDEQYFGPGTRLTVT.

This clonotype showed up many times. The chain employs TRBV6-2 or TRBV6-3 and TRBJ2-5; D gene uncertain. Trimming left V 4 bases short and J 5 bases short, with 14 bases between. This CDR3 is 14 amino acids long. Germline CDR1 is MNHEY and CDR2 is SVGEGT. CDR3 nucleotide sequence: TGTGCCAGCAGTTTCGAGGCAGGAGTTGAGACCCAGTACTTC. This sequence encodes CASSFEAGVETQYF.

This clonotype has only a few counts. J is TRBJ1-1 and V is TRBV19, with TRBD1 identical over 7 bases. The length of the CDR3 is 14 residues. J was trimmed by 3 bases and V by 5 bases; bases with no gene match: 6. CDR1 is LNHDA, CDR2 SQIVND, per germline (reference sequence). The CDR3 reads CASSHTGEYTEAFF. CDR3 sequence (DNA): TGTGCCAGTAGTCATACAGGGGAGTACACTGAAGCTTTCTTT. The full variable domain, rest sourced from reference TRBV19 and TRBJ1-1, is DGGITQSPKYLFRKEGQNVTLSCEQNLNHDAMYWYRQDPGQGLRLIYYSQIVNDFQKGDIAEGYSVSREKKESFPLTVTSAQKNPTAFYLCASSHTGEYTEAFFGQGTRLTVV.

In this sample, this clonotype turned up many times. V usage is TRBV11-2 and J usage is TRBJ2-1; 11 bases are a match to TRBD2. In germline, CDR1 is SGHAT, CDR2 FQNNGV. With 5 bases clipped from V and 7 bases from J, the junction kept 4 bases outside the gene matches. This CDR3 has 14 amino acids. The CDR3 loop reads CASSGTSGYNEQFF. CDR3 nucleotide sequence: TGTGCCAGCAGCGGGACTAGCGGATATAATGAGCAGTTCTTC.

This clonotype was detected ten times or more. This chain uses TRBV7-2 with TRBJ1-2; D gene uncertain. This CDR3 is built from 14 residues. V gave up 6 bases and J gave up 4 bases, with 15 bases separating them. The germline gives CDR1 SGHTA, CDR2 FQGNSA. CDR3 in amino acids: CASRNAASSYGYTF. CDR3 bases: TGTGCCAGCAGAAACGCAGCTTCATCCTATGGCTACACCTTC.